The clone carrying this TCR beta chain was counted only a few times. Its cognate antigen is unknown. This sample is drawn from a study of T-cell memory formation after mild COVID-19. Findings and limits, study-wide: The study detected some responding clones in pre-infection memory, suggesting cross-reactive memory joined.

Using its own MiXCR run on the 5' RACE reads, TCRdb lists one record per CDR3 protein. The profile shows hundreds of thousands of distinct CDR3 sequences, around 17% of them singletons. J lost 5 bases, V lost 4 bases, and 6 bases had no gene match. The CDR3 covers 13 residues. Looked up from germline, CDR1 is SGHRS and CDR2 is YFSETQ. The clonotype originates from a young man who had mild COVID-19 (a few samples of this study predate the infection). Cell type and time point are not known. The sample consisted of PBMCs or a T cell subset sorted from them (not recorded which). The genes are TRBV5-1 and TRBJ2-7; 7 nucleotides match TRBD1. CDR3 DNA: TGCGCCAGCAGCCGACCAGACAGGGACGAGCAGTACTTC. It encodes CASSRPDRDEQYF.